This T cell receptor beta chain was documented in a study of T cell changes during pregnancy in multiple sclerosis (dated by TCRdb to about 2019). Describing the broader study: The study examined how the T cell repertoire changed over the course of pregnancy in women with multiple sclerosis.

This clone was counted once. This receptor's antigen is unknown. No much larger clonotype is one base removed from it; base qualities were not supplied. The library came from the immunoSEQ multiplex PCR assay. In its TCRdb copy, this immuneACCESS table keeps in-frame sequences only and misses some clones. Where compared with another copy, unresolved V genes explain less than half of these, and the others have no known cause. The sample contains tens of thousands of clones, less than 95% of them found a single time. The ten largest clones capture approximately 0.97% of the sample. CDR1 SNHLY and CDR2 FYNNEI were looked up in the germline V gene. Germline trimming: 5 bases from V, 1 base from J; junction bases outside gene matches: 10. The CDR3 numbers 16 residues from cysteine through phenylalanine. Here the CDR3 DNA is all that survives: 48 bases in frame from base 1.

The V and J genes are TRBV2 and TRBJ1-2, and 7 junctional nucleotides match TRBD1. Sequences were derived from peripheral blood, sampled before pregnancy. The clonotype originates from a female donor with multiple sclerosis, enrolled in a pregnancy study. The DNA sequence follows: TGTGCCAGCAGTCGGGACAGAGCAAAAGATAACTATGGCTACACCTTC. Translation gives CASSRDRAKDNYGYTF.